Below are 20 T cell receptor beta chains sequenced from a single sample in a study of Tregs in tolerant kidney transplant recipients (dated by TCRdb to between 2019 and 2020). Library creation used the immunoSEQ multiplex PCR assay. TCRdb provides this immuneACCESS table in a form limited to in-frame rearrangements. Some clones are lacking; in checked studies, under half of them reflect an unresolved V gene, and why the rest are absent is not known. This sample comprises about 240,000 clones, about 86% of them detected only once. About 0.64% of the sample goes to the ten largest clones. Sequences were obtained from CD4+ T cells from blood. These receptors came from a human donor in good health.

The CDR3 nucleotides are TGCGCCAGCTCCAGACTAGCGGGAGGTACCTACGAGCAGTACTTC. Its translation: CASSRLAGGTYEQYF. V is TRBV5-1 and J is TRBJ2-7; TRBD2 matches 13 bases. From germline, CDR1 is SGHRS and CDR2 YFSETQ. The CDR3 loop spans 15 amino acids. V trimming: 7 bases; J trimming: 2 bases; junction bases outside the gene matches: 6.

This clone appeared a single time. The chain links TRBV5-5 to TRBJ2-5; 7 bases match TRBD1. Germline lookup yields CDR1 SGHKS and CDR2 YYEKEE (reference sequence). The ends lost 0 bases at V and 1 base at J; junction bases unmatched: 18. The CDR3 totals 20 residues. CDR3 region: CASSLEGALYSHGSQETQYF. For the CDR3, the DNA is TGTGCCAGCAGCTTGGAGGGGGCTTTATACTCCCATGGCAGCCAAGAGACCCAGTACTTC.

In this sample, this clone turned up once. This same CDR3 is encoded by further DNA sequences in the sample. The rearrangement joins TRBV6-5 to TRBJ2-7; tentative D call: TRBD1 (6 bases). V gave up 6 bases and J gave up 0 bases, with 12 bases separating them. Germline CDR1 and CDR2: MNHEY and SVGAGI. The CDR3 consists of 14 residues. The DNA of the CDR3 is TGTGCCAGCAGCGAAGACAGGAGCTCCTACGAGCAGTACTTC. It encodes CASSEDRSSYEQYF.

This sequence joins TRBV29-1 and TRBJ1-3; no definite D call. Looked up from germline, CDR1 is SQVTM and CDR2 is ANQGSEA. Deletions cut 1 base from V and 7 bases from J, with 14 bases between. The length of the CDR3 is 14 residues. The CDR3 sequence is CSVEAYIGKNTIYF. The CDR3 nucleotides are TGCAGCGTTGAAGCGTATATCGGAAAGAACACCATATATTTT.

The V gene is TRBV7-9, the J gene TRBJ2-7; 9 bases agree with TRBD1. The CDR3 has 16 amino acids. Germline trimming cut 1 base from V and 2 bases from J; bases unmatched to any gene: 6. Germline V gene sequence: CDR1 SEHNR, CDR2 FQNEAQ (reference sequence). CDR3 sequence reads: CASSLDLGTGTYEQYF. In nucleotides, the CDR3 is TGTGCCAGCAGCTTAGACCTCGGGACAGGGACCTACGAGCAGTACTTC.

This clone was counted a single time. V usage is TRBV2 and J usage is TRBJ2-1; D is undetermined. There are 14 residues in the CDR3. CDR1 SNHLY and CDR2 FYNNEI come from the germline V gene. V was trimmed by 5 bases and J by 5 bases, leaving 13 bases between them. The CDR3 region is CASSPPGLDNEQFF. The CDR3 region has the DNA TGTGCCAGCAGTCCCCCTGGGCTAGACAATGAGCAGTTCTTC.

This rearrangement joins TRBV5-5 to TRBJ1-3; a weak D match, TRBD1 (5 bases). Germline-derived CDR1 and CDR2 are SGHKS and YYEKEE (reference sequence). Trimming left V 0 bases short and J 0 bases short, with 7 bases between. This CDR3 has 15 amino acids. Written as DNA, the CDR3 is TGTGCCAGCAGCTTGGTCGGGGGCTCTGGAAACACCATATATTTT. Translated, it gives CASSLVGGSGNTIYF.

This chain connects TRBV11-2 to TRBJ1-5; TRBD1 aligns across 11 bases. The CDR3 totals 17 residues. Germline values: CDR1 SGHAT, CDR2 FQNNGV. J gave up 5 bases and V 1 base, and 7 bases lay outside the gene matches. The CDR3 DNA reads TGTGCCAGCAGCTTAGGGACAGGGGGCGCGAGCCATCAGCCCCAGCATTTT. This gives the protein CASSLGTGGASHQPQHF. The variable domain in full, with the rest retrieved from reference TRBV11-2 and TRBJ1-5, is EAGVAQSPRYKIIEKRQSVAFWCNPISGHATLYWYQQILGQGPKLLIQFQNNGVVDDSQLPKDRFSAERLKGVDSTLKIQPAKLEDSAVYLCASSLGTGGASHQPQHFGDGTRLSIL.

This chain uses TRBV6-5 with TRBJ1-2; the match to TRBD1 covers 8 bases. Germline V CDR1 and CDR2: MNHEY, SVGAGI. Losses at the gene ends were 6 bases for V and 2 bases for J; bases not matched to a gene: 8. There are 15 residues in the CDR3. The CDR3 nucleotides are TGTGCCAGCAGATTGGGACAGGCCCGCAACTATGGCTACACCTTC. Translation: CASRLGQARNYGYTF.

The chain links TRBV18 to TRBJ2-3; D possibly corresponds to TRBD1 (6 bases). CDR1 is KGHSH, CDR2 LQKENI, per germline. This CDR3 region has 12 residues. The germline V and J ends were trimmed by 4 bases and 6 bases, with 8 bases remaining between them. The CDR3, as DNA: TGTGCCAGCTCACGACAGGCGGATACGCAGTATTTT. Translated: CASSRQADTQYF.

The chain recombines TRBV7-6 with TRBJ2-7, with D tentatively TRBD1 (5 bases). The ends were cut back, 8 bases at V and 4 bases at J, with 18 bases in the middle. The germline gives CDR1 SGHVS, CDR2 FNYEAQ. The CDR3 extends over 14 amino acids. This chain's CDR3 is CASVAQGRVYEQYF. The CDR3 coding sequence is TGTGCCAGCGTCGCTCAGGGTCGAGTGTACGAGCAGTACTTC.

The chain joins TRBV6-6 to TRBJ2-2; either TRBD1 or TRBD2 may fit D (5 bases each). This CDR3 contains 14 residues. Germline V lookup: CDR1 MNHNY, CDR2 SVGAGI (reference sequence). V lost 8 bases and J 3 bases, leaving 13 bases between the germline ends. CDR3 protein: CASWGGPDTGELFF. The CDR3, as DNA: TGTGCCAGCTGGGGCGGGCCGGACACCGGGGAGCTGTTTTTT.

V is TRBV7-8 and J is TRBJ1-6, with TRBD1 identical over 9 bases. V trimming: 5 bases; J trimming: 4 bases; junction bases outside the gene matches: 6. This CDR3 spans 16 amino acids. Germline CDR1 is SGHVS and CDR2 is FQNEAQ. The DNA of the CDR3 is TGTGCCAGCAGCCCGGGACAGGGAATTTATAATTCACCCCTCCACTTT. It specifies CASSPGQGIYNSPLHF.

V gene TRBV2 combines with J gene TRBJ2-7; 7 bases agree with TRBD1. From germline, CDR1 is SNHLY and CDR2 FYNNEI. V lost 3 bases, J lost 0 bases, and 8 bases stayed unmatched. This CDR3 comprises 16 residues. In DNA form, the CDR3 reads TGTGCCAGCAGTGAGGGGGACAGCGAAAGCTCCTACGAGCAGTACTTC. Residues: CASSEGDSESSYEQYF.

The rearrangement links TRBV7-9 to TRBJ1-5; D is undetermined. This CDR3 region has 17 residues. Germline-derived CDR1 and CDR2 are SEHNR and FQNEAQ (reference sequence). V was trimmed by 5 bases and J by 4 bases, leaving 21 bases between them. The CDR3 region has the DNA TGTGCCAGCAGCACACATTTGACGGTTGTGGTAAATCAGCCCCAGCATTTT. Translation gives CASSTHLTVVVNQPQHF.

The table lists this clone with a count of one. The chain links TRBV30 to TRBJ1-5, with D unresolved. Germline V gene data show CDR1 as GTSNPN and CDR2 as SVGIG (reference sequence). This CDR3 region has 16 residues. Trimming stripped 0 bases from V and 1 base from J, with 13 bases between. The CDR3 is CAWSVLGSLSNQPQHF. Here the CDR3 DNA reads TGTGCCTGGAGTGTACTAGGGTCCCTCAGCAATCAGCCCCAGCATTTT.

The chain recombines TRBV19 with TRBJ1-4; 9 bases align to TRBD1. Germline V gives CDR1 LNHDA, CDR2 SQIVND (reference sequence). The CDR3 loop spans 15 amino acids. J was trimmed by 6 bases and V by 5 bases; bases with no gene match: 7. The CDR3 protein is CASSAPGTGYEKLFF. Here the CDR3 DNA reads TGTGCCAGTAGTGCCCCCGGGACAGGGTATGAAAAACTGTTTTTT.

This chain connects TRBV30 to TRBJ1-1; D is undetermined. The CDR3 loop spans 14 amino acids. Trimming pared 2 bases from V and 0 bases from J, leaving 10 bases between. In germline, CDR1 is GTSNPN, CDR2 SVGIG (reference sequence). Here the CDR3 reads CAWSFGIVNTEAFF. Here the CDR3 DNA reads TGTGCCTGGAGTTTCGGGATTGTGAACACTGAAGCTTTCTTT.

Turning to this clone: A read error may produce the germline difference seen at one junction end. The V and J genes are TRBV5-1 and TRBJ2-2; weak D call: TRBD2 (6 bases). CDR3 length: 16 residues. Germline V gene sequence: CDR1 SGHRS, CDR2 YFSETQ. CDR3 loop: CASSVVTTANTGGLFF. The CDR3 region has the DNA TGCGCCAGCAGCGTGGTCACAACCGCGAACACCGGGGGGCTGTTTTTT.

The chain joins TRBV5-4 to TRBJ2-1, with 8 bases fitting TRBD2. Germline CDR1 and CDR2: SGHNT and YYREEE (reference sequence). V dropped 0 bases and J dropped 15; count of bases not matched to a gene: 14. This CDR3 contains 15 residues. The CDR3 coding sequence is TGTGCCAGCAGCTTGGATGGTAGCGGGGCCTCGAGCCCGTTCTTC. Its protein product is CASSLDGSGASSPFF.